This TCR beta chain was retrieved from a study of control samples from healthy donors and cancer patients. Produced via immunoSEQ multiplex PCR; TCRdb's table is partial and in-frame only. The sample has more than 100,000 clones; roughly nine tenths are singletons. The CDR3 has 9 amino acids, counting both end residues. Germline V gene data show CDR1 as MNHEY and CDR2 as SMNVEV (reference sequence). Turning to this clone: It is likely a read error, because the conserved phenylalanine at the end of the CDR3 is missing. The limits of the CDR3 on the DNA are not certain, so only TCRdb's listed CDR3 is given.

The sequence derives from a middle-aged man with head and neck cancer. J is TRBJ1-6 and V is TRBV27; the DNA was not compared with TRBD1, the D call given in the table. The sample was PBMCs. The CDR3 is CASRGQGKL.